Detailed here is one T cell receptor beta chain. This sample was included in a study of technical replicates of blood from a handful of donors. The V gene end was trimmed by 7 bases and the J gene end by 0 bases; junction bases not matched to a gene: 13. The CDR3 totals 19 residues. Germline V gene sequence: CDR1 SGHRS, CDR2 YFSETQ. Clones were sequenced by immunoSEQ multiplex PCR, and TCRdb holds only the in-frame ones, with some missing. This table has 70,000 to 95,000 clones, about 94% appearing once. The specimen sequenced was T cells isolated from PBMCs. The receptor comes from a human donor in good health. The V gene is TRBV5-1, the J gene TRBJ2-4, with TRBD2 identical over 13 bases. This CDR3 is CASGRLAGGSRGAKNIQYF. The CDR3 DNA is TGCGCCAGCGGACGACTAGCGGGGGGCTCCCGGGGAGCCAAAAACATTCAGTACTTC. Full variable domain (missing parts from reference TRBV5-1 and TRBJ2-4): KAGVTQTPRYLIKTRGQQVTLSCSPISGHRSVSWYQQTPGQGLQFLFEYFSETQRNKGNFPGRFSGRQFSNSRSEMNVSTLELGDSALYLCASGRLAGGSRGAKNIQYFGAGTRLSVL.